The 6 T cell receptor beta chains below were found in one sample sequenced in a study of CD8+ T cells in alopecia areata. As for treatment: oral pan-JAK inhibitor, 5-10 mg twice daily. Sequencing used cDNA as its template, made by extracting RNA and reverse transcribing it. Profiling relied on immunoSEQ multiplex PCR, and the TCRdb table lists in-frame clones only, not all of them. The sample holds around 150,000 clones; around 71% are singletons and the top ten take around 0.91%. The starting material was CD4+ T cells sorted from blood, obtained at week 4, from a patient treated with tofacitinib. The receptor set was obtained from a human donor with alopecia areata.

The chain recombines TRBV7-3 with TRBJ2-5, with 10 bases lining up with TRBD2. The CDR3 loop spans 16 amino acids. After removal of 0 bases from V and 4 bases from J, the junction contained 5 bases not matched to a gene. Germline V gene sequence: CDR1 SGHTA, CDR2 FQGTGA. The CDR3 region is CASSLTASGGGETQYF. CDR3 in DNA: TGTGCCAGCAGCTTAACAGCTAGCGGGGGCGGAGAGACCCAGTACTTC.

The gene calls are TRBV18 and TRBJ1-5; 8 nucleotides line up with TRBD1. The V gene's germline CDR1 is KGHSH and CDR2 LQKENI. This CDR3 region has 14 residues. The trim removed 2 bases at V and 5 bases at J, leaving 2 bases unmatched. CDR3 sequence (DNA): TGTGCCAGCTCACCAGGACAGGGCTATCAGCCCCAGCATTTT. This gives the protein CASSPGQGYQPQHF.

This clone was seen more than once but under ten times. The CDR3 DNA is TGTGCCAGTAGTCCCTTCCGGACCCCTGGGAATGAGCAGTTCTTC. Amino acids: CASSPFRTPGNEQFF. The chain carries TRBV19 and TRBJ2-1; D unresolved. Germline CDR1 reads LNHDA; CDR2 reads SQIVND (reference sequence). Deletions cut 5 bases from V and 7 bases from J, with 18 bases between. The length of the CDR3 is 15 residues.

The chain links TRBV6-5 to TRBJ1-2, with 7 bases that match TRBD1. Germline CDR1 reads MNHEY; CDR2 reads SVGAGI. CDR3 size: 14 residues. The junction had 6 bases not matched to a gene; V was cut back by 5 bases and J by 3 bases. The CDR3: CASSPRTGDYGYTF. The DNA of the CDR3 is TGTGCCAGCAGTCCTAGAACAGGGGACTATGGCTACACCTTC.

The chain links TRBV5-5 to TRBJ2-4; D is tentatively TRBD1 or TRBD2 (5 bases each). V lost 3 bases and J lost 7, with 14 bases in between. CDR1 SGHKS and CDR2 YYEKEE come from the germline V gene (reference sequence). The CDR3 covers 14 residues. CDR3 residues: CASSSNWGGNIQYF. The CDR3 DNA is TGTGCCAGCAGCTCTAACTGGGGCGGGAACATTCAGTACTTC.

The V call is TRBV30, the J call TRBJ2-2; 7 bases align to TRBD2. Germline-derived CDR1 and CDR2 are GTSNPN and SVGIG (reference sequence). V shed 1 base and J 3 bases; nucleotides not matched to a gene: 11. The CDR3 runs to 17 residues. This CDR3 is CAWSALSASGYTGELFF. The CDR3 DNA reads as TGTGCCTGGAGTGCCCTATCGGCTAGCGGATACACCGGGGAGCTGTTTTTT.